The sample holds one count of the clone carrying this T cell receptor (beta chain). CDR3 length: 15 residues. V lost 8 bases and J lost 0; bases outside the gene matches: 7. The germline CDR1 and CDR2 sequences are GTSNPN and SVGIG (reference sequence). The data stem from a study of blood T cell repertoires in COVID-19. The data were produced by immunoSEQ multiplex PCR, yet TCRdb's version contains in-frame clones alone and is incomplete. The sample carries about 220,000 clones, 84% recorded once. Sample: peripheral blood. The source is a woman aged 55-75 years who had recovered from COVID-19. The rearrangement joins TRBV30 to TRBJ2-1, with 10 bases matching TRBD2. CDR3 sequence reads: CATVVAGGSYNEQFF. CDR3 DNA: TGTGCCACGGTAGTAGCGGGGGGCTCCTACAATGAGCAGTTCTTC. Filled out from reference TRBV30 and TRBJ2-1, the complete variable domain reads SQTIHQWPATLVQPVGSPLSLECTVEGTSNPNLYWYRQAAGRGLQLLFYSVGIGQISSEVPQNLSASRPQDRQFILSSKKLLLSDSGFYLCATVVAGGSYNEQFFGPGTRLTVL.